A selection of T cell receptor beta chains follows, all from one sample in a study of PD-1 blockade in classical Hodgkin lymphoma. Assay used: immunoSEQ multiplex PCR; TCRdb lists only in-frame clones, some missing. The sample lists more than 30,000 clones, over 65% occurring once. This specimen consisted of peripheral blood mononuclear cells (PBMCs), obtained before the second cycle of nivolumab. The receptor source for this set is a human donor with classical Hodgkin lymphoma. CDR3s include the opening cysteine and the closing phenylalanine or tryptophan. Not all rows give a size; the values are once, few, many and, for expanded clones, a class.

clone_size: .
v_call: TRBV23-1
cdr3_aa: CASSQSKDRYTDTQYF

clone_size: .
v_call: TRBV1
cdr3_aa: CTSSRLAGGGETQYF

clone_size: .
v_call: TRBV9
cdr3_aa: CASSTGTGYEQYF

clone_size: .
v_call: TRBV7-2
cdr3_aa: CASSEGLAQETQYF

clone_size: .
v_call: TRBV2
cdr3_aa: CASSDPPGQGPRGTEAFF

clone_size: .
v_call: TRBV14
cdr3_aa: CASSQRGPSGELFF

clone_size: .
v_call: TRBV2
cdr3_aa: CASSGGVRQETQYF

clone_size: .
v_call: TRBV4-3
cdr3_aa: CASSQDRPGQGWVSGNTEAFF

clone_size: .
v_call: TRBV13
cdr3_aa: CASSQGGSSNYGYTF

clone_size: .
v_call: TRBV27
cdr3_aa: CASSLISGLGGQYF

clone_size: .
v_call: TRBV5-8
cdr3_aa: CASSFDTKQETQYF

clone_size: .
v_call: TRBV27
cdr3_aa: CASSLPIEGRTGANVLTF

clone_size: .
v_call: TRBV5-6
cdr3_aa: CASSLPLAGGPNEQFF

clone_size: .
v_call: TRBV7-7
cdr3_aa: CASSPGGLAGDTQYF

clone_size: .
v_call: TRBV5-4
cdr3_aa: CASSPGTGDGNEQYF

clone_size: many
v_call: TRBV4-3
cdr3_aa: CASSQEVSGVGTDTQYF

clone_size: .
v_call: TRBV9
cdr3_aa: CASSVSGGDIQYF

clone_size: .
v_call: TRBV5-6
cdr3_aa: CASGTGELFF

clone_size: once
v_call: TRBV10-3
cdr3_aa: CAISVRGETEAFF

clone_size: .
v_call: TRBV6-5
cdr3_aa: CASRPGVGGYTF

clone_size: few
v_call: TRBV19
cdr3_aa: CASSTDRGAYGYTF

clone_size: .
v_call: TRBV19
cdr3_aa: CASSLRTVYSNQPQHF

clone_size: .
v_call: TRBV7-2
cdr3_aa: CASSATGRAETQYF

clone_size: .
v_call: TRBV4-1
cdr3_aa: CASSQEGLTASSYEQYF

clone_size: .
v_call: TRBV19
cdr3_aa: CASSIHPSGGLTDTQYF

clone_size: .
v_call: TRBV2
cdr3_aa: CASSPTGLRWGEQYF

clone_size: .
v_call: TRBV29-1
cdr3_aa: CSGEKVSGGDTQYF

clone_size: .
v_call: TRBV5-1
cdr3_aa: CASSLDYGFRDTQYF

clone_size: .
v_call: TRBV4-3
cdr3_aa: CASSPYTGFHTEAFF

clone_size: .
v_call: TRBV7-3
cdr3_aa: CASSLGQGTYNEQFF

clone_size: once
v_call: TRBV19
cdr3_aa: CASSTQGGETQYF

clone_size: .
v_call: TRBV5-1
cdr3_aa: CASSLLGPRAEAFF

clone_size: .
v_call: TRBV12-5
cdr3_aa: CASVSQGFADTQYF

clone_size: .
v_call: TRBV2
cdr3_aa: CASREQGFGYTF

clone_size: .
v_call: TRBV19
cdr3_aa: CASSITVYRAETQYF

clone_size: .
v_call: TRBV27
cdr3_aa: CASSLSPTDADYETQYF

clone_size: .
v_call: TRBV6-5
cdr3_aa: CASSPRQGAYEQYF

clone_size: .
v_call: TRBV4-1
cdr3_aa: CASSQDILAVREKTQYF

clone_size: .
v_call: TRBV27
cdr3_aa: CASSFGQWKFGANVLTF

clone_size: .
v_call: TRBV18
cdr3_aa: CASSPPLNTIYF

clone_size: .
v_call: TRBV15
cdr3_aa: CATSIDSSNQPQHF

clone_size: .
v_call: TRBV29-1
cdr3_aa: CSVGRDRGDGYTF

clone_size: .
v_call: TRBV5-4
cdr3_aa: CASSEQGGAYEQYF

clone_size: .
v_call: TRBV7-2
cdr3_aa: CASSLAGPISYNEQFF

clone_size: once
v_call: TRBV4-2
cdr3_aa: CASSQDRDRTEAFF

clone_size: medium-sized
v_call: TRBV9
cdr3_aa: CASSVDGTSADTQYF

clone_size: .
v_call: TRBV11-2
cdr3_aa: CASSLDGAQGTDGYTF

clone_size: once
v_call: TRBV7-6
cdr3_aa: CASSSEFGETQYF

clone_size: .
v_call: TRBV18
cdr3_aa: CASSGFSGQGMDYGYTF

clone_size: .
v_call: TRBV11-2
cdr3_aa: CASSLLASGGNEQFF

clone_size: .
v_call: TRBV5-1
cdr3_aa: CASSLDPRSGELFF

clone_size: .
v_call: TRBV5-6
cdr3_aa: CASSVLRDGSYGYTF

clone_size: .
v_call: TRBV2
cdr3_aa: CASSPEGGRKPQHF

clone_size: .
v_call: TRBV27
cdr3_aa: CASSLSWGGEQYF

clone_size: .
v_call: TRBV5-1
cdr3_aa: CASSQQGLEKLFF

clone_size: few
v_call: TRBV7-2
cdr3_aa: CASSRDFMNTEAFF

clone_size: .
v_call: TRBV29-1
cdr3_aa: CSVVPSSSYEQYF

clone_size: .
v_call: TRBV7-2
cdr3_aa: CASSLGAGQQETQYF

clone_size: few
v_call: TRBV2
cdr3_aa: CASSGVKGVDLNTEAFF

clone_size: .
v_call: TRBV27
cdr3_aa: CASSARQDYEQYF